This TCR beta chain comes out of a study of T cells in localized non-small cell lung cancer. Regarding the study as a whole: A median of approximately 60 of the top 100 tumor clones appeared in adjacent lung, which was paired and uninvolved. Clonality peaked in uninvolved adjacent lung rather than tumor. A single tumor region was sequenced, leaving heterogeneity possible.

TCRdb's table, derived via immunoSEQ multiplex PCR, lists solely in-frame clones and lacks some. The sample has tens of thousands of clones, 80% to 85% seen once; the top ten hold under 8%. For this clone: Its target is unknown.

The CDR3 has 17 amino acids. Germline V gene lookup returns CDR1 GTSNPN and CDR2 SVGIG (reference sequence). This sequence was found in a male donor aged 60 or over with stage II lung adenocarcinoma. The chain carries TRBV30 and TRBJ1-1; TRBD1 aligns across 7 bases. The sample was peripheral blood mononuclear cells, taken before any cancer treatment. For the CDR3, the DNA is TGTGCTATCCGCAGGGGGGGAGGAAGGCAGATGAACACTGAAGCTTTCTTT. As protein: CAIRRGGGRQMNTEAFF.